The 23 T cell receptor beta chains below all came from one sample that was sequenced in a study of blood T cell repertoires in COVID-19. TCRdb's copy holds only in-frame clones and misses some; the assay was immunoSEQ multiplex PCR. The sample contains 120,000 to 150,000 clones, under 90% of which appear only once. The sample comprised peripheral blood. These receptors were collected from a human donor in a cohort sampled during active COVID-19.

V gene TRBV4-3 combines with J gene TRBJ2-3; D might be TRBD1 (5 bases). The CDR3 loop spans 14 amino acids. V was pared by 5 bases and J by 6 bases, with 15 bases between. The germline V gene encodes CDR1 LGHNA and CDR2 YSLEER. CDR3 in amino acids: CASSSEQARDTQYF. DNA of the CDR3: TGCGCCAGCAGCTCTGAACAGGCCAGGGATACGCAGTATTTT.

The DNA of the CDR3 is TGTGCCAGCTCATACTCTAATGAAAAACTGTTTTTT. This encodes CASSYSNEKLFF. The chain joins TRBV18 to TRBJ1-4; no clear D. Germline CDR1 reads KGHSH; CDR2 reads LQKENI. V lost 5 bases, J lost 3 bases, and 4 bases lay in between. The CDR3 contains 12 residues.

CDR3 protein: CASSPEFRQGPYNEQFF. CDR3 DNA sequence: TGTGCCAGCAGCCCCGAGTTCCGTCAGGGCCCCTACAATGAGCAGTTCTTC. V gene TRBV7-2 combines with J gene TRBJ2-1; D possibly corresponds to TRBD1 (5 bases). V was cut by 5 bases and J by 2 bases, with 19 bases left in between. Germline V CDR1 and CDR2: SGHTA, FQGNSA. This CDR3 spans 17 amino acids.

The chain is built from TRBV12-5 and TRBJ1-2; 7 bases map to TRBD1. The CDR3 covers 15 residues. V gave up 10 bases and J gave up 0 bases; unmatched junction bases: 11. Looked up from germline, CDR1 is LGHNT and CDR2 is FRNRAP. Here the CDR3 reads CATPVRGAANYGYTF. The CDR3 DNA reads TGTGCTACCCCCGTCAGGGGGGCAGCTAACTATGGCTACACCTTC.

The rearrangement links TRBV7-3 to TRBJ1-1; TRBD1 matches at 7 bases. The junction had 8 bases not matched to a gene; V was cut back by 2 bases and J by 11 bases. Germline values: CDR1 SGHTA, CDR2 FQGTGA. There are 13 residues in the CDR3. CDR3 sequence reads: CASSLGRGVEAFF. In DNA, the CDR3 is TGTGCCAGCAGCTTAGGCAGGGGGGTTGAGGCTTTCTTT.

The chain couples TRBV14 to TRBJ1-1; D may be TRBD1 (5 bases). The CDR3 consists of 11 residues. V lost 3 bases and J 11 bases, leaving 10 bases between the germline ends. CDR1 SGHDN and CDR2 FVKESK come from the germline V gene. CDR3 nucleotide sequence: TGTGCCAGCAGCCAGGGGGGAGCGGCTTTCTTT. Its translation: CASSQGGAAFF.

The chain is built from TRBV4-3 and TRBJ1-4; D perhaps matches TRBD1 (6 bases). The CDR3 is made up of 15 amino acids. Germline V gene sequence: CDR1 LGHNA, CDR2 YSLEER. V was cut by 0 bases and J by 4 bases, with 9 bases left in between. CDR3: CASSQEGGINEKLFF. CDR3 sequence (DNA): TGCGCCAGCAGCCAAGAAGGGGGTATTAATGAAAAACTGTTTTTT.

This clone was seen just once. The chain's CDR3 is CATSRDFGQGGGYTF. DNA of the CDR3: TGTGCCACCAGCAGAGATTTTGGGCAGGGAGGTGGCTACACCTTC. The rearrangement uses TRBV15 and TRBJ1-2, with D possibly being TRBD1 (5 bases). Germline-derived CDR1 and CDR2 are LNHNV and YYDKDF (reference sequence). The CDR3 contains 15 residues. V shed 0 bases and J shed 7 bases, with 15 bases lying between them.

As for this clone: Sequence at one end of the junction differs from germline and may be a read error. The chain recombines TRBV6-5 with TRBJ1-2; 8 bases are a match to TRBD1. The CDR3 has 15 residues. Germline CDR1 is MNHEY and CDR2 is SVGAGI. The CDR3 bases are TGTGCCAGCAGAACCATGACAGGGGCGGGGTATGGCTATACCTTC. This codes for CASRTMTGAGYGYTF.

CDR3 protein: CASSRDRGIIGSTNEKLFF. CDR3 DNA sequence: TGTGCCAGCAGCCGGGACAGGGGTATTATTGGCAGTACTAATGAAAAACTGTTTTTT. The V and J genes are TRBV3-1 (or the pseudogene TRBV3-2) and TRBJ1-4; 10 bases are shared with TRBD1. The CDR3 extends over 19 amino acids. The germline gives CDR1 LGHDT, CDR2 YNNKEL (reference sequence). After removal of 4 bases from V and 2 bases from J, the junction contained 13 bases not matched to a gene.

The chain links TRBV5-6 to TRBJ2-7; 10 bases align to TRBD1. V lost 4 bases to trimming and J lost 6 bases; unmatched junction nucleotides: 7. The germline gives CDR1 SGHDT, CDR2 YYEEEE. This CDR3 is built from 14 residues. The chain's CDR3 is CASSHDRGHLEQYF. DNA for the CDR3: TGTGCCAGCAGCCACGACAGGGGGCATCTCGAGCAGTACTTC. Combining the CDR3 with reference TRBV5-6 and TRBJ2-7 gives the whole variable domain DAGVTQSPTHLIKTRGQQVTLRCSPKSGHDTVSWYQQALGQGPQFIFQYYEEEERQRGNFPDRFSGHQFPNYSSELNVNALLLGDSALYLCASSHDRGHLEQYFGPGTRLTVT.

The genes are TRBV30 and TRBJ2-4, with 9 bases lining up with TRBD1. The germline CDR1 and CDR2 sequences are GTSNPN and SVGIG (reference sequence). The CDR3 is made up of 15 amino acids. J lost 8 bases, V lost 6 bases, and 14 bases had no gene match. The CDR3 DNA is TGTGCCTGTCACCGGGACAGGGTGGATGTAGACATTCAGTACTTC. It codes for CACHRDRVDVDIQYF.

J is TRBJ1-5 and V is TRBV3-1 (or the pseudogene TRBV3-2); TRBD1 aligns across 7 bases. J lost 7 bases, V lost 4 bases, and 7 bases had no gene match. CDR1 and CDR2 (germline): LGHDT, YNNKEL (reference sequence). The CDR3 is made up of 14 amino acids. The CDR3 DNA reads as TGTGCCAGCAGCCGAGAAACAGGGGTCCAGCCCCAGCATTTT. Translating gives CASSRETGVQPQHF.

The chain has TRBV7-2 and TRBJ2-3, with 9 nucleotides matching TRBD1. The length of the CDR3 is 14 residues. The junction had 2 bases not matched to a gene; V was cut back by 3 bases and J by 4 bases. Germline CDR1 reads SGHTA; CDR2 reads FQGNSA. As DNA, the CDR3 is TGTGCCAGCAGCTTGGGACAGGGACCAGATACGCAGTATTTT. This codes for CASSLGQGPDTQYF.

This chain connects TRBV7-8 to TRBJ2-1, with a weak D call TRBD2 (5 bases). The germline V gene encodes CDR1 SGHVS and CDR2 FQNEAQ. The V and J ends lost 4 bases and 7 bases respectively, with 14 bases between them. This CDR3 region has 14 residues. CDR3 in DNA: TGTGCCAGCAGCTCTAGAGGCCTAGCTAATGAGCAGTTCTTC. Its protein product is CASSSRGLANEQFF.

The CDR3: CASTPGQGISQPQHF. In DNA form, the CDR3 reads TGTGCCAGCACCCCGGGACAGGGAATAAGTCAGCCCCAGCATTTT. V usage is TRBV7-9 and J usage is TRBJ1-5; 9 nucleotides line up with TRBD1. V trimming: 7 bases; J trimming: 6 bases; junction bases outside the gene matches: 10. Germline CDR1 is SEHNR and CDR2 is FQNEAQ (reference sequence). The CDR3 sequence is 15 residues long. Combining the CDR3 with reference TRBV7-9 and TRBJ1-5 gives the whole variable domain DTGVSQNPRHKITKRGQNVTFRCDPISEHNRLYWYRQTLGQGPEFLTYFQNEAQLEKSRLLSDRFSAERPKGSFSTLEIQRTEQGDSAMYLCASTPGQGISQPQHFGDGTRLSIL.

V gene TRBV11-2 combines with J gene TRBJ1-3, with D hard to call. Germline CDR1 and CDR2: SGHAT and FQNNGV. The V end was cut by 3 bases, the J end by 2 bases, with 11 bases between. This CDR3 contains 15 residues. For the CDR3, the DNA is TGTGCCAGCAGCTTTCCGGGAGGGCCTGGAAACACCATATATTTT. This codes for CASSFPGGPGNTIYF.

The chain employs TRBV6-5 and TRBJ1-1; TRBD1 is a possible D gene (6 bases). Between the trimmed V and J ends, which lost 7 bases and 1 base, there was a span of 10 bases. The CDR3 runs 13 residues. CDR1 and CDR2 from the germline V gene are MNHEY and SVGAGI. Written as DNA, the CDR3 is TGTGCCAGCAACAGGGAATGGAACACTGAAGCTTTCTTT. Its protein is CASNREWNTEAFF.

The V gene is TRBV15, the J gene TRBJ2-7; D gene unclear. This CDR3 has 16 residues. V gave up 3 bases and J gave up 2 bases, with 17 bases separating them. Germline loops: CDR1 LNHNV, CDR2 YYDKDF (reference sequence). This CDR3 reads CATSSDSNPPTYEQYF. The DNA for the CDR3 is TGTGCCACCAGCAGCGACTCTAATCCTCCTACCTACGAGCAGTACTTC.

The CDR3 region has the DNA TGTGCCAGCACCCCGGGGGGGACAGTTCGCACCGGGGAGCTGTTTTTT. As protein: CASTPGGTVRTGELFF. The V and J genes are TRBV27 and TRBJ2-2; D is perhaps TRBD2 (8 bases). Trimming took off 7 bases at V and 4 bases at J, with 19 bases between the two ends. Germline CDR1 reads MNHEY; CDR2 reads SMNVEV (reference sequence). The CDR3 is 16 residues long.

This chain uses TRBV4-1 with TRBJ1-1; the D gene is possibly TRBD1 (5 bases). V shed 5 bases and J shed 5 bases, with 18 bases lying between them. CDR3 length: 15 amino acids. In germline, CDR1 is MGHRA, CDR2 YSYEKL. The CDR3 sequence is CASSNLGVKLTEAFF. CDR3 nucleotide sequence: TGCGCCAGCAGCAATTTAGGGGTGAAGTTGACTGAAGCTTTCTTT.

J is TRBJ1-3 and V is TRBV7-2; 7 positions agree with TRBD1. V gave up 5 bases and J gave up 0 bases; unmatched junction bases: 10. The CDR3 is 17 residues long. Germline CDR1 SGHTA, CDR2 FQGNSA. The CDR3 nucleotides are TGTGCCAGCAGCATTGGGGGGACAGCAAACTCTGGAAACACCATATATTTT. It codes for CASSIGGTANSGNTIYF. Filled out from reference TRBV7-2 and TRBJ1-3, the complete variable domain reads GAGVSQSPSNKVTEKGKDVELRCDPISGHTALYWYRQSLGQGLEFLIYFQGNSAPDKSGLPSDRFSAERTGGSVSTLTIQRTQQEDSAVYLCASSIGGTANSGNTIYFGEGSWLTVV.

The chain employs TRBV6-5 and TRBJ1-4; TRBD1 aligns across 8 bases. Trimming took 7 bases from V and 8 from J; bases not matched to a gene: 12. Germline V CDR1 and CDR2: MNHEY, SVGAGI. The CDR3 runs to 15 residues. CDR3 in DNA: TGTGCCAGCACCGAAAGGGGACAGGACGGGGAAAAACTGTTTTTT. The encoded protein is CASTERGQDGEKLFF.